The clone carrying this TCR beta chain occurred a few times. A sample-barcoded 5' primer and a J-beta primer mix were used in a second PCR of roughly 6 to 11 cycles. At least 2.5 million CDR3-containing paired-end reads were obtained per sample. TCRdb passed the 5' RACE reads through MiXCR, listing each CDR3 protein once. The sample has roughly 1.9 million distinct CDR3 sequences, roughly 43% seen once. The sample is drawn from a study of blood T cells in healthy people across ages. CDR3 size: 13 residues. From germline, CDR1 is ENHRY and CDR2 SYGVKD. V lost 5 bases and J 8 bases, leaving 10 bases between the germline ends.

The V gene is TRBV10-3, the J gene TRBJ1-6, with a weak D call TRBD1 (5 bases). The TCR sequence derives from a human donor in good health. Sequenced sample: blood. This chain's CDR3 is CAISQGGDSPLHF. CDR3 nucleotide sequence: TGTGCCATCAGTCAGGGCGGAGATTCACCCCTCCACTTT.